The text below deals with one T cell receptor (beta chain). Its antigen is currently unknown. The data originate from a study of cytomegalovirus exposure and HLA in healthy donors. Across the whole study: Genotyping of 430 or so donors showed that approximately 83% belonged to the Caucasian-associated ancestry cluster.

Whole-study results and caveats: About 87% or about 30% of the time was how often most TCR beta V segments were productive, according to an earlier analysis.

In the PCR, 60 Vbeta and 13 Jbeta primers were used. Original processing notes: Later, an analysis found about 77 million unique TCR beta chains, and some 10 million of these were shared. The method was immunoSEQ multiplex PCR; TCRdb's version includes in-frame clones alone and lacks a portion of them. D and trimming come from the DNA, and the V and J calls and clone size come from that table. In the table there are about 150,000 clones, more than 8% of which are singletons. Looked up from germline, CDR1 is SEHNR and CDR2 is FQNEAQ (reference sequence). This CDR3 region has 14 residues. V lost 4 bases to trimming and J lost 2 bases; unmatched junction nucleotides: 1.

The chain combines TRBV7-9 with TRBJ1-5, with TRBD1 identical over 8 bases. This receptor was taken from a man in his fifties or sixties in good health and CMV-seronegative. The material sequenced was PBMCs. CDR3 sequence reads: CASSSTGGNQPQHF. The CDR3 nucleotides are TGTGCCAGCAGCTCGACAGGGGGCAATCAGCCCCAGCATTTT. Based on the CDR3 plus reference TRBV7-9 and TRBJ1-5, the full variable domain is DTGVSQNPRHKITKRGQNVTFRCDPISEHNRLYWYRQTLGQGPEFLTYFQNEAQLEKSRLLSDRFSAERPKGSFSTLEIQRTEQGDSAMYLCASSSTGGNQPQHFGDGTRLSIL.